The text below deals with one T cell receptor beta chain. Its target antigen remains unknown. The record has no base qualities; no much larger clone is one base away. CDR1 is given as SNHLY and CDR2 as FYNNEI, both from the germline V gene. From the cysteine through the phenylalanine, the CDR3 covers 15 amino acids. Only CDR3 DNA remains: 45 bases, in frame from the first base. At the junction V is shortened by 8 bases and J by 5 bases; bases outside the gene matches: 11. The library was built by means of the immunoSEQ multiplex PCR assay. Following the manufacturer's protocol, the hsTCRB Kit was used to amplify rearranged TCR beta chain sequences. An Illumina MiSeq was used to sequence the TCRB libraries. Processing in the source paper ran as follows. The proprietary platform of the kit vendor was used for demultiplexing, trimming and gene mapping. TCRdb provides this immuneACCESS table in a form limited to in-frame rearrangements. Some clones are lacking; in checked studies, under half of them reflect an unresolved V gene, and why the rest are absent is not known. V and J calls and clone size come straight from that table; D and trimming were deduced from the DNA. This sample is represented by about 61,000 clones; 75% to 90% of them were singletons. In total, the top ten clones hold approximately 6.1% of the sample.

Sample time point, as interpreted from the label and publication: week 11, during vaccination. Each vaccine dose was 300 ug of a 20-mer mutant IDH1 peptide in Montanide, given subcutaneously with topical imiquimod. All donors had newly diagnosed IDH1-mutant astrocytomas of WHO grade 3 or 4 that showed loss of nuclear ATRX. The samples were drawn from NOA16, a multicentre, single-arm, open-label phase I trial in Germany that tested a mutant IDH1 peptide vaccine in humans for the first time. Genomic DNA for TCRB sequencing was isolated from EDTA blood with the DNeasy Blood and Tissue Kit. The data were obtained in a study of a mutant IDH1 vaccine in newly diagnosed glioma (dated by TCRdb to the early 2020s). The study in broad terms: Across visits V03 through V10, patients got a total of eight vaccinations, given in weeks 1, 3, 5, 7, 11, 15, 19 and 23. In the chemotherapy-containing groups, vaccination started alongside temozolomide cycles, whereas in patients who had radiotherapy alone it started 4-6 weeks after radiotherapy. Of the 30 to 35 patients who were treated, about 60% were male and 37.5% were female, and the mean age was about 40 years. Prior to enrollment, patients had been given standard therapy consisting of radiotherapy alone, temozolomide alone, or radiochemotherapy with temozolomide, with the combination given to most patients. Peripheral blood was collected at six visits: V03 (baseline), V05, V07, V10, V12 and V13. For exploratory analyses, longitudinal TCRB deep sequencing was carried out in about two dozen treated patients wherever samples were available.

Broader findings and caveats from the paper: Pseudoprogression seemed to be unrelated to changes in the top peripheral T cell clonotypes found by TCRB sequencing. It was noted by the authors that analyses of patient blood samples could not be reproduced owing to sample limitations. Across multiple MHC alleles, vaccine-induced immune responses were seen in 90% to 95% of patients. Availability determined which PBMC samples were chosen for TCRB deep sequencing.

This clonotype originated in a man between 50 and 59 years old with glioma. The rearranged chain carries TRBV2 and TRBJ2-5, with 10 bases in between that match TRBD2. Specimen: PBMCs, collected from a glioma patient whose treatment included an IDH1 peptide vaccine. The nucleotides read TGTGCCAGCGGGAGCTCCGGGACTAGCGTGGAGACCCAGTACTTC. Its amino acids are CASGSSGTSVETQYF.